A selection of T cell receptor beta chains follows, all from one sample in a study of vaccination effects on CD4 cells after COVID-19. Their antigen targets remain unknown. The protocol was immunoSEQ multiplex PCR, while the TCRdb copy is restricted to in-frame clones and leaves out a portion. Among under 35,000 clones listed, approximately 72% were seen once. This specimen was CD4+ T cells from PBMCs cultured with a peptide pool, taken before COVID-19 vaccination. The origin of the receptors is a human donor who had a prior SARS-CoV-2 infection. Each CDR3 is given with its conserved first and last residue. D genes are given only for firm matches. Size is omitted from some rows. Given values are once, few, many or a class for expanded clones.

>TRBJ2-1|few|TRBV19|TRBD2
TGTGCCAGTAGTATCTTGGTTGGCGGGGGCTCCTACAATGAGCAGTTCTTC
CASSILVGGGSYNEQFF
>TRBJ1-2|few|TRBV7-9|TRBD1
TGTGCCAGCAGCTTCGGACAGGGGGGAAATGGCTACACCTTC
CASSFGQGGNGYTF
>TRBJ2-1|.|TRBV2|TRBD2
TGTGCCAGCAGTGTCAGCGGGAGGGCCTACAATGAGCAGTTCTTC
CASSVSGRAYNEQFF
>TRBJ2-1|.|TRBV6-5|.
TGTGCCAGCAGATTTAGCGGAACCTCCTACAATGAGCAGTTCTTC
CASRFSGTSYNEQFF
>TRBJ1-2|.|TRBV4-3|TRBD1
TGCGCCAGCAGCCGGAAGACAGGGGGCGACTATGGCTACACCTTC
CASSRKTGGDYGYTF
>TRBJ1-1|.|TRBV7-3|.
TGTGCCAGCAGCTCAGGGTGGATAACTGAAGCTTTCTTT
CASSSGWITEAFF
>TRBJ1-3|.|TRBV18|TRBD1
TGTGCCAGCTCACCAACCAGGGGGTTAGGAAACACCATATATTTT
CASSPTRGLGNTIYF
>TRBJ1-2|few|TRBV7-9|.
TGTGCCAGCAGCCGGGGACAAAACTATGGCTACACCTTC
CASSRGQNYGYTF
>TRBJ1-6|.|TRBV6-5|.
TGTGCCAGCAGTAGCGGTTTAGATAATTCACCCCTCCACTTT
CASSSGLDNSPLHF
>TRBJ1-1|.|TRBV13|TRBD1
TGTGCCAGCAGCCCCCGGGACAGGGAGGGGAACACTGAAGCTTTCTTT
CASSPRDREGNTEAFF
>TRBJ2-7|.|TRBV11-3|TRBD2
TGTGCCAGCAGCTTAGCTTCCGGGACTAGAGTCTACGAGCAGTACTTC
CASSLASGTRVYEQYF
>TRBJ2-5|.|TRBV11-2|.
TGTGCCAGCAGCTTCAGGGTTACACAAGAGACCCAGTACTTC
CASSFRVTQETQYF
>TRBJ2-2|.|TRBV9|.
TGTGCCAGCAGCCGAGCAGGGGACACCGGGGAGCTGTTTTTT
CASSRAGDTGELFF
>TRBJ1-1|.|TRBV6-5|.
TGTGCCAGCAGGCACACTGGGGGGAACACTGAAGCTTTCTTT
CASRHTGGNTEAFF
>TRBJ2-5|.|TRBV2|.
TGTGCCAGCAGCGCGACAGTTCACCAAGAGACCCAGTACTTC
CASSATVHQETQYF
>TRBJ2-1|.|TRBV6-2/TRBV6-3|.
TGTGCCAGCAGTTACTCGACACGGACTTCCAGTTTGGAGCAGTTCTTC
CASSYSTRTSSLEQFF
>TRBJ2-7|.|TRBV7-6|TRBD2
TGTGCCAGCAGCTCCAGCGGGGCGAGCTCCTACGAGCAGTACTTC
CASSSSGASSYEQYF
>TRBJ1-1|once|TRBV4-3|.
TGCGCCAGCAGTACAAATCCGCAGCAGAACACTGAAGCTTTCTTT
CASSTNPQQNTEAFF
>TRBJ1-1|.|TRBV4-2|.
TGTGCCAGCAGCAGACAACTTTCCTCGAACACTGAAGCTTTCTTT
CASSRQLSSNTEAFF
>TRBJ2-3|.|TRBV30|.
TGTGCCTGGTCGGACGAGGCTACAGATACGCAGTATTTT
CAWSDEATDTQYF
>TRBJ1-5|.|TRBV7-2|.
TGTGCCAGCAGCTTAGACAGGGAAAGGGCCCAGCATTTT
CASSLDRERAQHF
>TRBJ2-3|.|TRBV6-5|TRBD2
TGTGCCAGCACCGAACCGGGACTAGCGGGAGCTACGCAGTATTTT
CASTEPGLAGATQYF
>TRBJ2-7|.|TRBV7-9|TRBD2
TGTGCCAGCAGCCCTATGACTAGCGGGATTTTCTATTACGAGCAGTACTTC
CASSPMTSGIFYYEQYF
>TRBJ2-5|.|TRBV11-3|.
TGTGCCAGCAGCTTCGGGGTCGCAGAGACCCAGTACTTC
CASSFGVAETQYF
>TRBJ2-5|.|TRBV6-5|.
TGTGCCAGCAGGGGGTGGTTGGGGCAAGAGACCCAGTACTTC
CASRGWLGQETQYF
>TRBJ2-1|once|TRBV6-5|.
TGTGCCAGCAGTTGGGGCTTAAGCTCCTACAATGAGCAGTTCTTC
CASSWGLSSYNEQFF
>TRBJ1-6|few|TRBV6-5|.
TGTGCCAGCAGTTTAGCCGGGGTTAATTCACCCCTCCACTTT
CASSLAGVNSPLHF
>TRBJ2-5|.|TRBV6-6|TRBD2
TGTGCCAGCAGTCCCTCGGGAGGTCGCGAGACCCAGTACTTC
CASSPSGGRETQYF
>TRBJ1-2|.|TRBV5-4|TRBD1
TGTGCCAGCAGCACGGGACAGGCTTACGATGGCTACACCTTC
CASSTGQAYDGYTF
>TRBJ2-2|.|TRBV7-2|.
TGTGCCAGCAACTCGAGGCTATCGAACACCGGGGAGCTGTTTTTT
CASNSRLSNTGELFF
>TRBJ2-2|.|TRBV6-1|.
TGTGCCAGCAGTGAATATCGGAGCACCGGGGAGCTGTTTTTT
CASSEYRSTGELFF
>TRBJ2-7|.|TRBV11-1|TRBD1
TGTGCCAGCAGCTTAAGGACAGGGGTGTACTACGAGCAGTACTTC
CASSLRTGVYYEQYF
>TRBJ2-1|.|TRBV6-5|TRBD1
TGTGCCAGCAGTTACGGGACAGGGGGCTACAATGAGCAGTTCTTC
CASSYGTGGYNEQFF
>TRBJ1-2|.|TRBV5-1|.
TGCGCCAGCAGCTCGGGGCGGGGAAATAGATTCCTAGGCTATGGCTACACCTTC
CASSSGRGNRFLGYGYTF
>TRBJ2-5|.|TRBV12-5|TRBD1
TGTGCTAGTGGTTTGGGACAGGGAGTGCAGGTCATGAAGACCCAGTACTTC
CASGLGQGVQVMKTQYF
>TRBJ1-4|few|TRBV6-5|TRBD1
TGTGCCAGCAGACTTCAGGGGGCGGATGAAAAACTGTTTTTT
CASRLQGADEKLFF
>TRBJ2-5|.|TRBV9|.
TGTGCCAGCAGCGTAGAAGGACTCCAAGAGACCCAGTACTTC
CASSVEGLQETQYF
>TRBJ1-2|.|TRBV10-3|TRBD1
TGTGCCACCGAAGAACCCGGACAGGGGGTTGGTTATGGCTACACCTTC
CATEEPGQGVGYGYTF
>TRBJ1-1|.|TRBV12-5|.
TGTGCTAGTGGTTTGGACGGGGGAGCAGCTTTCTTT
CASGLDGGAAFF
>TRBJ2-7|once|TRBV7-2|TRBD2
TGTGCCAGCAGCACGACTAGCGGGCTCGAGCAGTACTTC
CASSTTSGLEQYF